This T cell receptor beta chain was sequenced during a study of glioma-infiltrating T cells after dendritic cell vaccination. Study overall: Autologous tumor lysate-pulsed dendritic cell vaccination was given between about 2003 and 2013.

Whole-study results and caveats: Only a small number of patients had complete blood and tumor samples. TCR clonality showed no direct relationship with survival.

This clone appeared a single time. Its antigen is as yet unknown. CDR3 length: 14 residues. CDR1 MNHNS and CDR2 SASEGT come from the germline V gene. The J segment lost 4 bases and the V segment lost 7 bases, leaving 7 bases of the junction unmatched. This table comes from immunoSEQ multiplex PCR, and its TCRdb copy is limited to in-frame clones, with some not included. The sample records 65,000 to 80,000 clones, about four fifths being singletons. The rearrangement links TRBV6-1 to TRBJ2-1; 7 nucleotides align to TRBD2. The sequence was obtained from a human donor with glioblastoma. This specimen was blood, taken before dendritic cell vaccination. This CDR3 reads CASTTAGEYNEQFF. CDR3 coding DNA: TGTGCCAGCACTACGGCGGGGGAGTACAATGAGCAGTTCTTC.